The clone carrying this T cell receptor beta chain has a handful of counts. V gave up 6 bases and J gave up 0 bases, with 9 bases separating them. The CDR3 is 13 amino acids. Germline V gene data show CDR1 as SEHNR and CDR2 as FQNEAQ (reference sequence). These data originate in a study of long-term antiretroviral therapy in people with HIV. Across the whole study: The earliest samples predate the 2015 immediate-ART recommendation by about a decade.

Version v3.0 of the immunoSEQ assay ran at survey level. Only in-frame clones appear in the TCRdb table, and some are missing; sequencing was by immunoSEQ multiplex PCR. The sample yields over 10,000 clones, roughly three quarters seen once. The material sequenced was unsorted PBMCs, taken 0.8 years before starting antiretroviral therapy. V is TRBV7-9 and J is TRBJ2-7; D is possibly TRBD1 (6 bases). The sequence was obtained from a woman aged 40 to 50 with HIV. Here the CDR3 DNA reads TGTGCCAGCAGGGACAGTCTCTCCTACGAGCAGTACTTC. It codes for CASRDSLSYEQYF.